The present T cell receptor (beta chain) was sequenced within a study of graft-versus-host responses after intestinal transplantation. In the study overall: Each patient got anti-thymocyte globulin induction, then tacrolimus and steroids for around 3 years. General study points: GvH clones occurred in recipient marrow; some first appeared in ileum or blood. GvH clone levels peaked in circulation, and this peak was associated with early post-transplant HvG declines.

In the case of this clone: Antigen unknown.

Sequenced by immunoSEQ multiplex PCR; TCRdb stores in-frame clones only, minus some. This table holds roughly 100,000 clones, 91% found once. The CDR3 loop spans 18 amino acids. Per germline, CDR1 MGHRA and CDR2 YSYEKL. V gave up 4 bases and J gave up 2 bases, with 21 bases separating them. The gene calls are TRBV4-1 and TRBJ1-3, with a weak D call TRBD1 (5 bases). The receptor was isolated from a human donor who was the organ donor for an intestinal transplant. Source: unstimulated CD4+ T cells sorted from spleen or lymph node cells, taken before transplant. CDR3 residues: CASSPTIVGGDTGNTIYF. CDR3 sequence (DNA): TGCGCCAGCAGCCCAACTATTGTCGGGGGTGATACTGGAAACACCATATATTTT.